Following are 3 T cell receptor beta chains from one sample sequenced in a study of blood T cell repertoires in COVID-19. The data were produced by immunoSEQ multiplex PCR, yet TCRdb's version contains in-frame clones alone and is incomplete. The sample lists about 17,000 clones; about 80% were seen once. What was sequenced was peripheral blood. All receptors derive from a man aged 55 to 69 with active or convalescent COVID-19.

This clone was observed a single time. The CDR3 loop is CASSPAGLAGEGANTGELFF. CDR3 nucleotide sequence: TGCGCCAGCAGTCCAGCGGGACTAGCGGGAGAGGGGGCGAACACCGGGGAGCTGTTTTTT. This rearrangement joins TRBV10-1 to TRBJ2-2; TRBD2 agrees at 14 bases. Germline CDR1 and CDR2: WNHNN and SYGVQD (reference sequence). The CDR3 extends over 20 amino acids. The ends lost 5 bases at V and 0 bases at J; junction bases unmatched: 11.

This clone was observed a handful of times. J is TRBJ2-1 and V is TRBV6-2 or TRBV6-3, with 12 bases lining up with TRBD2. This CDR3 is built from 17 residues. V gave up 0 bases and J gave up 4 bases; unmatched junction bases: 4. From germline, CDR1 is MNHEY and CDR2 SVGEGT. In nucleotides, the CDR3 is TGTGCCAGCAGTTACTCGGGACTAGCGGGCGTTTACAATGAGCAGTTCTTC. It encodes CASSYSGLAGVYNEQFF.

This chain uses TRBV24-1 with TRBJ2-1; D possibly corresponds to TRBD2 (6 bases). Deletions cut 2 bases from V and 2 bases from J, with 9 bases between. This CDR3 contains 15 residues. Germline CDR1 is KGHDR and CDR2 is SFDVKD. The CDR3 loop reads CATSDSRRAYNEQFF. The CDR3 region has the DNA TGTGCCACCAGTGATTCCAGGAGGGCCTACAATGAGCAGTTCTTC.